The clone carrying this T cell receptor beta chain has a count of ten or more. Its antigen is unidentified. The read finishes 3 residues shy of the CDR3 end, and the germline J gene is used to complete it. The same CDR3 can be traced to other DNA sequences in this sample. The data were produced by immunoSEQ multiplex PCR, yet TCRdb's version contains in-frame clones alone and is incomplete. The sample yields 25,000 to 30,000 clones, without any singletons. The data were obtained in a study of T cell clonality in common variable immunodeficiency. Study outcomes and limitations: CVID patient heterogeneity limited repertoire-clinical complication correlations. T cell subpopulation sequencing would be needed to explain CVID clonality. CVID subjects had higher TCRbeta clonality than healthy controls, most marked in about a third. Reportedly, TCR beta sequences from common variable immunodeficiency showed fewer deletions and N-nucleotide insertions.

CVID subjects were 15 or so female and 25 to 35 male, aged about 8 to 65. J lost 7 bases, V lost 6 bases, and 8 bases had no gene match. CDR1 and CDR2 from the germline V gene are MNHEY and SVGEGT. The CDR3 is made up of 14 amino acids. The sequence was collected from a human donor with common variable immunodeficiency. Sequenced: peripheral blood mononuclear cells. The rearrangement uses TRBV6-2 or TRBV6-3 and TRBJ2-1; TRBD2 matches at 8 bases. The CDR3: CASRGGGTGNEQFF. The sequenced part of the CDR3 DNA is TGTGCCAGCAGGGGCGGGGGGACTGGTAATGAG.